The clone carrying this T cell receptor (beta chain) was seen just once. Only in-frame clones appear in the TCRdb table, and some are missing; sequencing was by immunoSEQ multiplex PCR. The table shows roughly 87,000 clones, with just under 95% occurring only once. This entry comes from a study of T cell changes during pregnancy in multiple sclerosis. Germline V gene data show CDR1 as MDHEN and CDR2 as SYDVKM. The CDR3 has 14 residues. The V end was cut by 3 bases, the J end by 0 bases, with 9 bases between. The sequencing here drew on peripheral blood, taken in the third trimester of pregnancy. The chain recombines TRBV28 with TRBJ2-7; tentative D call: TRBD2 (6 bases). The source of this sequence is a female donor in good health, enrolled as a control in a pregnancy study. The CDR3 protein is CASSFPTSSYEQYF. The CDR3 DNA follows: TGTGCCAGCAGTTTCCCGACTAGCTCCTACGAGCAGTACTTC.